This TCR beta chain was identified during a study of T cells in Graves' hyperthyroidism and ophthalmopathy. Study-level results: Progression to ophthalmopathy was predicted a median of roughly seven months early.

Using RNA transcripts as the source, TCR beta CDR3 regions were amplified. HTBI primers were the set used in a first-round RT-PCR of the TCR CDR3. TCRdb reprocessed the multiplex PCR reads with MiXCR, giving one entry per CDR3 protein. This table holds around 530,000 distinct CDR3 sequences, roughly 17% found once. A Clinical Activity Score of at least 3, a NOSPECS grade of at least 4 and a duration under 3 months were recorded in the ophthalmopathy patients. Every diagnosis used clinical symptoms, serum thyroxine and TRAb, thyroid ultrasound and orbital computed tomography. The CDR3 runs to 15 residues. Germline values: CDR1 SGHRS, CDR2 YFSETQ. J gave up 2 bases and V 4 bases, and 3 bases lay outside the gene matches. This clonotype has a count of ten or more. Its target is not known.

The clonotype comes from a woman aged 18-29 years with Graves' ophthalmopathy. The chain employs TRBV5-1 and TRBJ2-3; 11 positions agree with TRBD2. What was sequenced was blood. The CDR3 protein is CASSKLAGDTDTQYF. The CDR3 DNA reads TGCGCCAGCAGCAAACTAGCGGGAGACACAGATACGCAGTATTTT.